This T cell receptor (beta chain) was profiled in a study of Graves' ophthalmopathy and Graves' hyperthyroidism. This clonotype was recorded a few times. Transcripts of RNA were the source for amplifying TCR beta CDR3 regions. The first round was an RT-PCR with HTBI primers, and the second round was a multiplex PCR. TCRdb independently ran MiXCR on the multiplex PCR reads; one entry per CDR3 protein. The table shows around 400,000 distinct CDR3 sequences, with over 20% occurring only once. Sequenced input: peripheral blood. The sequence was obtained from a woman younger than 30 with stable Graves' hyperthyroidism.

The CDR3 is CASSPSGGRSAYEQYF. The CDR3 DNA reads as TGTGCCAGCTCACCTTCAGGGGGCAGAAGCGCCTACGAGCAGTACTTC. The chain carries TRBV18 and TRBJ2-7, with 8 bases matching TRBD1. Germline loops: CDR1 KGHSH, CDR2 LQKENI. This CDR3 contains 16 residues. J gave up 2 bases and V 3 bases, and 9 bases lay outside the gene matches. Using reference TRBV18 and TRBJ2-7 for the parts outside the CDR3, the full variable domain is NAGVMQNPRHLVRRRGQEARLRCSPMKGHSHVYWYRQLPEEGLKFMVYLQKENIIDESGMPKERFSAEFPKEGPSILRIQQVVRGDSAAYFCASSPSGGRSAYEQYFGPGTRLTVT.